Shown below are 29 T cell receptor beta chains from a single sample sequenced in a study of T cells in Graves' hyperthyroidism and ophthalmopathy. From RNA transcripts, TCR beta CDR3 regions were amplified. Researchers ran a first-round RT-PCR on the TCR CDR3 using the HTBI primer set. TCRdb re-derived calls from the multiplex PCR reads in MiXCR, one entry per CDR3 protein. The sample records hundreds of thousands of distinct CDR3 sequences, under 20% being singletons. Sequencing was done on a sample of blood. All receptors come from a young woman with Graves' hyperthyroidism.

This clonotype came up a few times. This rearrangement joins TRBV28 to TRBJ1-5; D uncertain. The CDR3 is 12 residues long. With 6 bases removed from V and 9 bases from J, the gap between germline ends came to 12 bases. Germline V gene data show CDR1 as MDHEN and CDR2 as SYDVKM. The CDR3 sequence: CASRLSSRPQHF. The CDR3 region has the DNA TGTGCCAGCAGGCTTTCCAGTAGGCCCCAGCATTTT.

V usage is TRBV20-1 and J usage is TRBJ2-5; the D call may be TRBD1 or TRBD2 (5 bases each). Germline CDR1 reads DFQATT; CDR2 reads SNEGSKA (reference sequence). This CDR3 is 13 amino acids long. V lost 3 bases and J 5 bases, leaving 13 bases between the germline ends. This chain's CDR3 is CSASPGTRETQYF. The CDR3 nucleotides read TGCAGTGCTAGCCCAGGGACCCGGGAGACCCAGTACTTC.

The rearrangement uses TRBV19 and TRBJ1-5; TRBD1 is a possible D gene (5 bases). Germline loops: CDR1 LNHDA, CDR2 SQIVND (reference sequence). The CDR3 sequence is 16 residues long. Trimming stripped 3 bases from V and 3 bases from J, with 15 bases between. CDR3 loop: CASSIKRGVANQPQHF. CDR3 nucleotide sequence: TGTGCCAGTAGTATTAAAAGGGGTGTAGCCAATCAGCCCCAGCATTTT. Supplemented by reference TRBV19 and TRBJ1-5, the full variable domain reads DGGITQSPKYLFRKEGQNVTLSCEQNLNHDAMYWYRQDPGQGLRLIYYSQIVNDFQKGDIAEGYSVSREKKESFPLTVTSAQKNPTAFYLCASSIKRGVANQPQHFGDGTRLSIL.

This clonotype has a count of ten or more. The chain employs TRBV7-9 and TRBJ2-5; D may be TRBD1 or TRBD2 (5 bases each). CDR1 is SEHNR, CDR2 FQNEAQ, per germline (reference sequence). The CDR3 is 16 residues long. V was cut by 6 bases and J by 5 bases, with 22 bases left in between. This chain's CDR3 is CASSYAGAKPGETQYF. The CDR3 coding sequence is TGTGCCAGCAGTTACGCCGGGGCCAAGCCGGGGGAGACCCAGTACTTC.

This clonotype was observed many times. The rearrangement joins TRBV18 to TRBJ1-3, with D possibly being TRBD1 (6 bases). This CDR3 spans 15 amino acids. The V end was cut by 2 bases, the J end by 0 bases, with 8 bases between. CDR1 is KGHSH and CDR2 is LQKENI in the germline V gene. The CDR3 protein is CASSPRTDSGNTIYF. In DNA, the CDR3 is TGTGCCAGCTCACCAAGGACAGACTCTGGAAACACCATATATTTT. The full variable domain, in which reference TRBV18 and TRBJ1-3 provide the parts outside the CDR3, is NAGVMQNPRHLVRRRGQEARLRCSPMKGHSHVYWYRQLPEEGLKFMVYLQKENIIDESGMPKERFSAEFPKEGPSILRIQQVVRGDSAAYFCASSPRTDSGNTIYFGEGSWLTVV.

In regard to this clonotype: Relative to the germline gene, one junction end is altered; a read error may explain this. This sequence joins TRBV28 and TRBJ2-2; a weak D match, TRBD2 (6 bases). The germline V gene encodes CDR1 MDHEN and CDR2 SYDVKM. This CDR3 contains 17 residues. In DNA, the CDR3 is TGTGCCAGCACCTTAGGTTGGGGCCAGGGAGACACCGGGGGGCTGTTTTTT. Translated, it gives CASTLGWGQGDTGGLFF.

Comment on this clonotype: Possible read error: a much larger clone is one base away. The V and J genes are TRBV12-3 or TRBV12-4 and TRBJ1-2; no clear D. This CDR3 spans 13 amino acids. CDR3 DNA sequence: TGTACCAGCAGTACCCCTTGGTACTATGGCTACACCTTC. Its protein product is CTSSTPWYYGYTF.

V usage is TRBV30 and J usage is TRBJ1-5, with D possibly TRBD1 on 5 matching bases. Germline V gene data show CDR1 as GTSNPN and CDR2 as SVGIG (reference sequence). The V and J ends lost 1 base and 3 bases respectively, with 16 bases between them. The CDR3 spans 16 residues. DNA for the CDR3: TGTGCCTGGAGTGCCCCACGGGGGGGTACCAATCAGCCCCAGCATTTT. It encodes CAWSAPRGGTNQPQHF.

This clonotype has at least ten counts. At one boundary the junction diverges from the germline segment, which might be a read error. The rearrangement links TRBV5-1 to TRBJ2-7; D might be TRBD1 (7 bases). This CDR3 contains 15 residues. Germline CDR1 SGHRS, CDR2 YFSETQ. The chain's CDR3 is CASSLAAGGSYEQYF. CDR3 in DNA: TGTGCCAGCAGCTTAGCGGCAGGGGGCTCCTACGAGCAGTACTTC.

This clonotype appeared a few times. The chain uses TRBV5-1 and TRBJ2-1; 9 nucleotides line up with TRBD1. This CDR3 is built from 16 residues. The V gene's germline CDR1 is SGHRS and CDR2 YFSETQ. V lost 4 bases and J lost 2; bases outside the gene matches: 7. The CDR3 loop reads CASSTTRQGAYNEQFF. The CDR3 region has the DNA TGCGCCAGCAGCACTACCCGACAGGGGGCCTACAATGAGCAGTTCTTC.

This clonotype was observed many times. CDR3 residues: CATSRDQGGYTF. The CDR3 region has the DNA TGTGCCACCAGCAGAGATCAGGGTGGCTACACCTTC. This rearrangement joins TRBV15 to TRBJ1-2; tentatively, D is TRBD1 (5 bases). CDR1 LNHNV and CDR2 YYDKDF come from the germline V gene (reference sequence). Trimming pared 0 bases from V and 7 bases from J, leaving 6 bases between. The CDR3 loop spans 12 amino acids.

V gene TRBV7-9 combines with J gene TRBJ2-3; 12 bases match TRBD2. The ends lost 1 base at V and 4 bases at J; junction bases unmatched: 3. This CDR3 has 16 amino acids. Germline V lookup: CDR1 SEHNR, CDR2 FQNEAQ (reference sequence). This chain's CDR3 is CASSLGTSGTPDTQYF. The CDR3 bases are TGTGCCAGCAGCTTAGGGACTAGCGGGACCCCAGATACGCAGTATTTT.

Many counts were recorded for this clonotype. The chain has TRBV11-2 and TRBJ2-7; D gene uncertain. The germline CDR1 and CDR2 sequences are SGHAT and FQNNGV. The CDR3 is made up of 13 amino acids. V was clipped by 1 base and J by 4 bases, with 8 bases between them. The CDR3 DNA reads TGTGCCAGCAGCTTAGCGGCAGCGTACGAGCAGTACTTC. Translation: CASSLAAAYEQYF.

This clonotype appeared many times. The CDR3 coding sequence is TGTGCCAGCAGCTTAGGGGGTGGGCAGTTCTTC. Its translation: CASSLGGGQFF. The chain couples TRBV11-2 to TRBJ2-1, with D unclear. This CDR3 is 11 amino acids long. The V gene lost 1 base and the J gene lost 12 bases, with 7 bases spanning the gap. Germline CDR1 is SGHAT and CDR2 is FQNNGV.

This clonotype was seen repeatedly, ten times or more. The chain uses TRBV10-3 and TRBJ2-3; 11 bases line up with TRBD2. The CDR3 runs 19 residues. CDR1 and CDR2 from the germline V gene are ENHRY and SYGVKD. Trimming took 4 bases from V and 2 from J; bases not matched to a gene: 14. Here the CDR3 DNA reads TGTGCCATCAGTGGCTCCCCGATCGGACTAGCGGGCGACACAGATACGCAGTATTTT. This translates into CAISGSPIGLAGDTDTQYF.

This rearrangement joins TRBV29-1 to TRBJ2-3; D uncertain. V lost 1 base and J lost 5, with 4 bases in between. Germline CDR1 SQVTM, CDR2 ANQGSEA. The CDR3 runs 11 residues. Here the CDR3 DNA reads TGCAGCGTTGAAGGAATAGATACGCAGTATTTT. Its translation: CSVEGIDTQYF.

The J gene is TRBJ1-5, the V gene TRBV2; TRBD1 might be the D (5 bases). Looked up from germline, CDR1 is SNHLY and CDR2 is FYNNEI. The CDR3 is 16 amino acids. Between the trimmed V and J ends, which lost 1 base and 5 bases, there was a span of 15 bases. The CDR3 is CASSEVAGPLYQPQHF. CDR3 sequence (DNA): TGTGCCAGCAGTGAAGTCGCAGGGCCTCTTTATCAGCCCCAGCATTTT.

The V call is TRBV5-1, the J call TRBJ1-2; D ambiguous. This CDR3 comprises 12 residues. Between the trimmed V and J ends, which lost 5 bases and 3 bases, there was a span of 8 bases. Germline V lookup: CDR1 SGHRS, CDR2 YFSETQ. This chain's CDR3 is CASRIGDYGYTF. CDR3 bases: TGCGCCAGCAGAATAGGTGACTATGGCTACACCTTC.

This clonotype was counted ten times or more. The rearrangement links TRBV13 to TRBJ2-1; a weak D match, TRBD2 (6 bases). This CDR3 has 15 residues. The V end was cut by 4 bases, the J end by 5 bases, with 15 bases between. CDR1 is PRHDT, CDR2 FYEKMQ, per germline (reference sequence). CDR3 region: CASSSRLGVDNEQFF. The CDR3 DNA sequence: TGTGCCAGCAGCTCACGACTAGGTGTGGACAATGAGCAGTTCTTC.

The J gene is TRBJ1-2, the V gene TRBV6-1; D perhaps matches TRBD1 (5 bases). Germline values: CDR1 MNHNS, CDR2 SASEGT. The CDR3 runs 16 residues. Between the trimmed V and J ends, which lost 6 bases and 3 bases, there was a span of 20 bases. CDR3: CASRTRTRVTDYGYTF. CDR3 in DNA: TGTGCCAGCAGAACGAGGACCAGGGTAACCGACTATGGCTACACCTTC.

This clonotype was recorded many times. This rearrangement joins TRBV3-1 to TRBJ1-5; D is unclear. Germline CDR1 LGHDT, CDR2 YNNKEL (reference sequence). The CDR3 sequence is 13 residues long. V dropped 0 bases and J dropped 5 bases, with 5 bases sitting between them. CDR3 region: CASSQDEYQPQHF. The CDR3 region has the DNA TGTGCCAGCAGCCAAGATGAGTATCAGCCCCAGCATTTT.

This clonotype was seen a handful of times. The chain has TRBV20-1 and TRBJ2-5, with 9 bases aligning to TRBD2. CDR1 is DFQATT and CDR2 is SNEGSKA in the germline V gene (reference sequence). CDR3 length equals 16 residues. Trimming took 4 bases from V and 5 from J; bases not matched to a gene: 14. This CDR3 reads CSAKSRASGIWETQYF. The DNA for the CDR3 is TGCAGTGCTAAAAGCAGGGCTAGCGGGATTTGGGAGACCCAGTACTTC.

This clonotype turned up a few times. This chain links TRBV6-2 or TRBV6-3 with TRBJ2-3, with a tentative D call TRBD2 (6 bases). V was pared by 2 bases and J by 5 bases, with 20 bases between. CDR1 is MNHEY, CDR2 SVGEGT, per germline. The CDR3 runs 17 residues. This CDR3 reads CASSYVGRDKAGDTQYF. In nucleotides, the CDR3 is TGTGCCAGCAGTTACGTTGGGCGGGATAAGGCGGGAGATACGCAGTATTTT.

This clonotype was recorded many times. This chain uses TRBV2 with TRBJ2-3; D might be TRBD1 (6 bases). Germline loops: CDR1 SNHLY, CDR2 FYNNEI. This CDR3 region has 15 residues. Trimming removed 6 bases at V and 5 bases at J, with 18 bases between. The CDR3 region has the DNA TGTGCCAGCAGAGATCCCCAGGGGTCGGGAGATACGCAGTATTTT. It codes for CASRDPQGSGDTQYF.

The chain recombines TRBV27 with TRBJ2-7; D is undetermined. Deletions cut 2 bases from V and 4 bases from J, with 9 bases between. Germline V gives CDR1 MNHEY, CDR2 SMNVEV (reference sequence). This CDR3 is built from 13 residues. The CDR3 bases are TGTGCCAGCAGTTTAAGTCAGATGTACGAGCAGTACTTC. Protein sequence: CASSLSQMYEQYF.

This clonotype has a count of ten or more. The chain uses TRBV30 and TRBJ1-1; the D is unclear. The CDR3 runs 11 residues. V was cut by 1 base and J by 11 bases, with 11 bases left in between. Germline V CDR1 and CDR2: GTSNPN, SVGIG (reference sequence). The CDR3 DNA reads as TGTGCCTGGAGTGCTGGCACCTCGGCTTTCTTT. Amino acid sequence: CAWSAGTSAFF.

This clonotype has more than one count but fewer than ten. The chain recombines TRBV9 with TRBJ2-5; D possibly uses TRBD1 or TRBD2 (5 bases each). Per germline, CDR1 SGDLS and CDR2 YYNGEE. CDR3 length: 16 amino acids. Trimming cost V 2 bases and J 5 bases, with 19 bases left between them. The CDR3 protein is CASSVTSGPRGETQYF. The CDR3 DNA sequence: TGTGCCAGCAGCGTCACCTCGGGACCCAGAGGGGAGACCCAGTACTTC.

This clonotype was seen at least ten times. At one boundary the junction diverges from the germline segment, which might be a read error. The chain links TRBV5-1 to TRBJ2-7; 8 bases line up with TRBD2. Germline values: CDR1 SGHRS, CDR2 YFSETQ. The CDR3 length is 14 residues. CDR3 sequence (DNA): TGTGCCAGCAGCTTAGGACTAGCCTCCTACGAGCAGTACTTC. Translated, it gives CASSLGLASYEQYF.

V and J are TRBV6-2 or TRBV6-3 and TRBJ2-3, with D unclear. The CDR3 runs 14 residues. Germline V gene lookup returns CDR1 MNHEY and CDR2 SVGEGT. Trimming stripped 5 bases from V and 0 bases from J, with 9 bases between. The CDR3 is CASSTYTSTDTQYF. The CDR3 nucleotides read TGTGCCAGCAGTACCTATACTAGCACAGATACGCAGTATTTT.